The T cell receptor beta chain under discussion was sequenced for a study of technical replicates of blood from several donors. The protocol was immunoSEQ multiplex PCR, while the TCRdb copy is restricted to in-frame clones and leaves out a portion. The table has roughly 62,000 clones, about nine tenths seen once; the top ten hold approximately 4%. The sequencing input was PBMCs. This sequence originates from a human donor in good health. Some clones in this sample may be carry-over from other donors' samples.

The CDR3 sequence is CASSQGAGGYNEQFF. CDR3 nucleotide sequence: TGCGCCAGCAGCCAAGGCGCAGGGGGCTACAATGAGCAGTTCTTC. The chain links TRBV4-1 to TRBJ2-1; 7 bases agree with TRBD1. The CDR3 is 15 amino acids. Germline assignment: CDR1 MGHRA and CDR2 YSYEKL. J was trimmed by 3 bases and V by 1 base; bases with no gene match: 3.